This TCR beta chain was identified during a study of OX40 agonist ivuxolimab in advanced cancers. Study context: Eligibility admitted prior anti-PD-1, anti-PD-L1 or anti-CTLA-4 therapy; around 41% had some. Three individuals attained partial responses, comprising one hepatocellular carcinoma case and two cutaneous melanoma cases. Whole-study findings and limits: A proportion of nonresponders additionally exhibited low normalized T-cell clonal expansion.

Comment on this clone: What it binds is not known.

Profiling relied on immunoSEQ multiplex PCR, and the TCRdb table lists in-frame clones only, not all of them. The sample consists of 50,000 to 65,000 clones, around 93% of them appearing once. Patients were ruled out by autoimmune disease history or systemic immunosuppression. V was trimmed by 1 base and J by 1 base, leaving 8 bases between them. This CDR3 has 15 residues. The germline V gene encodes CDR1 LNHDA and CDR2 SQIVND (reference sequence). Sample: CD4+ or CD8+ T cells sorted from blood, taken in a trial of the OX40 agonist ivuxolimab. The chain recombines TRBV19 with TRBJ1-5; tentatively, D is TRBD1 (5 bases). This TCR was sampled from an adult with an advanced solid tumor such as melanoma, head and neck, liver or kidney cancer. The CDR3 sequence: CASSIATASNQPQHF. The CDR3 DNA sequence: TGTGCCAGTAGTATAGCGACAGCCAGCAATCAGCCCCAGCATTTT. The full variable domain, its missing parts supplied by reference TRBV19 and TRBJ1-5, is DGGITQSPKYLFRKEGQNVTLSCEQNLNHDAMYWYRQDPGQGLRLIYYSQIVNDFQKGDIAEGYSVSREKKESFPLTVTSAQKNPTAFYLCASSIATASNQPQHFGDGTRLSIL.